This T cell receptor beta chain was recorded in a study of blood T cell repertoires in COVID-19. Study at large: Acute and convalescent COVID-19 samples came from the United States, Italy and Spain. Sample material is recorded as cDNA or gDNA derived from T cells, B-cell-depleted T cells, or PBMCs.

This clone was seen once. The repertoire was sequenced with immunoSEQ multiplex PCR; TCRdb's copy has only in-frame clones and lacks some. The sample holds hundreds of thousands of clones, roughly 80% seen once. Germline CDR1 is SGHNT and CDR2 is YYREEE (reference sequence). V was trimmed by 4 bases and J by 1 base, leaving 8 bases between them. The CDR3 loop spans 13 amino acids. This receptor was obtained from a woman between 55 and 75 years old with active or convalescent COVID-19. Sequences were obtained from peripheral blood. The rearrangement joins TRBV5-4 to TRBJ1-1; D remains ambiguous. CDR3 nucleotides: TGTGCCAGCAGCCCAGTACCGAACACTGAAGCTTTCTTT. It yields the protein CASSPVPNTEAFF.